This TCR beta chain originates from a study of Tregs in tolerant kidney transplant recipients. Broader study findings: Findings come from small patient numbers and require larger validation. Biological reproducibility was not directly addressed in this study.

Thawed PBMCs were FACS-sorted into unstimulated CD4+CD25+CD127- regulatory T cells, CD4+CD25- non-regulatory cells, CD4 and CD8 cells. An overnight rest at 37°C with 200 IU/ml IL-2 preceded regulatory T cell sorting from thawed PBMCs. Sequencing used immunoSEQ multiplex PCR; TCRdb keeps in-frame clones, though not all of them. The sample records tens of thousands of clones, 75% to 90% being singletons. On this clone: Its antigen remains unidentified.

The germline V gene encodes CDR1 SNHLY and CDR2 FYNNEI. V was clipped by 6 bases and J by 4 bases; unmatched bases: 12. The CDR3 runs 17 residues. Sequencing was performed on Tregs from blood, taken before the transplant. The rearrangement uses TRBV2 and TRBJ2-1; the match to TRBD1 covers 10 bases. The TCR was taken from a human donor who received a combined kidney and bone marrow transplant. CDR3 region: CASSRQRGTGAYNEQFF. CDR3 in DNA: TGTGCCAGCAGCCGCCAAAGGGGGACAGGGGCTTACAATGAGCAGTTCTTC. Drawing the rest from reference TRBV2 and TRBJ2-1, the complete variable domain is EPEVTQTPSHQVTQMGQEVILRCVPISNHLYFYWYRQILGQKVEFLVSFYNNEISEKSEIFDDQFSVERPDGSNFTLKIRSTKLEDSAMYFCASSRQRGTGAYNEQFFGPGTRLTVL.